The clone carrying this T cell receptor beta chain was recorded only once. These data come from a study of T cell responses to AZD1222 COVID-19 vaccine. The V and J ends lost 5 bases and 3 bases respectively, with 17 bases between them. The CDR3 extends over 15 amino acids. Germline V lookup: CDR1 SGHKS, CDR2 YYEKEE (reference sequence). TCRdb's copy holds only in-frame clones and misses some; the assay was immunoSEQ multiplex PCR. The sample consists of 92,000 or so clones, approximately 89% of them appearing once. This specimen was peripheral blood, taken 28 days after the second AZD1222 dose. The chain has TRBV5-5 and TRBJ2-5; possibly TRBD2 for D (6 bases). This clonotype was sampled from an adult who received the AZD1222 COVID-19 vaccine. CDR3 in amino acids: CASRPPGLVKETQYF. The CDR3 nucleotides read TGTGCCAGCAGGCCTCCGGGACTGGTTAAAGAGACCCAGTACTTC.